This section outlines one T cell receptor beta chain sequence together with its context. Its antigen is not known. This sample is drawn from a study of graft-versus-host responses after intestinal transplantation. At the level of the study: All recipients were transplanted with multivisceral, liver-intestinal, or isolated intestinal grafts. Recipients uniformly received anti-thymocyte globulin induction, followed by tacrolimus and steroids for approximately 3 years.

The assay was immunoSEQ multiplex PCR, and TCRdb's table has in-frame clones only and misses some. The sample holds around 26,000 clones, approximately 95% seen once. Study conclusions and caveats: Detected in recipient marrow were GvH clones, some of which were first observed in ileum or blood. Allografts of one patient group, those with graft-donor T cell macrochimerism, had high graft-versus-host to host-versus-graft clonal ratios.

V lost 0 bases and J lost 1, with 6 bases in between. This CDR3 has 14 residues. The germline V gene encodes CDR1 MRHNA and CDR2 SNTAGT. This sequence joins TRBV6-4 and TRBJ2-5; D uncertain. The receptor was isolated from a human patient who received an intestinal transplant, so some T cells may come from the graft donor. The sequences come from PBMCs, collected 156 days after intestinal transplant. CDR3 in amino acids: CASSDSAGQETQYF. The CDR3 DNA reads TGTGCCAGCAGTGACTCGGCAGGCCAAGAGACCCAGTACTTC.